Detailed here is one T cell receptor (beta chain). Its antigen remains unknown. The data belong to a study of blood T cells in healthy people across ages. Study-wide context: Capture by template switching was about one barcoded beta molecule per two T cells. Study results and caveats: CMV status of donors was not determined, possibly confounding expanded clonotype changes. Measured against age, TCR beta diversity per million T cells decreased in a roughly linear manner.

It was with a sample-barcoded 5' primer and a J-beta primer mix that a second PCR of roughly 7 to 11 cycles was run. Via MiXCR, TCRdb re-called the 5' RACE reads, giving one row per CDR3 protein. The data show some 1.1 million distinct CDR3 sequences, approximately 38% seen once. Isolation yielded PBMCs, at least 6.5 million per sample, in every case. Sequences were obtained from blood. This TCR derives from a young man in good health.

CDR3 sequence (DNA): TGTGCCAGCAGTCTCAGGGCAGCGACTAACTATGGCTACACCTTC. Amino acid sequence: CASSLRAATNYGYTF. This chain joins TRBV27 and TRBJ1-2, with D perhaps matching TRBD1 (5 bases). The CDR3 is 15 residues long. Per the germline V gene, CDR1 is MNHEY and CDR2 is SMNVEV (reference sequence). Trimming removed 5 bases from V and 0 bases from J, with 13 bases in between.